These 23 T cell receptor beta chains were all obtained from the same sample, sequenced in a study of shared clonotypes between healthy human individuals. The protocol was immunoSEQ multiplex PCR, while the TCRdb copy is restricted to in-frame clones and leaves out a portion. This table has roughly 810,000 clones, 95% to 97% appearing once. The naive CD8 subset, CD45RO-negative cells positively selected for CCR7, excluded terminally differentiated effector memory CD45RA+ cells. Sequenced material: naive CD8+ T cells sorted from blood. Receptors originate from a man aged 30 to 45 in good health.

CDR3 sequence (DNA): TGTGCCAGTAGCCGGACAGCCCGAGACTCCTACGAGCAGTACTTC. Translating it yields CASSRTARDSYEQYF. The chain carries TRBV7-9 and TRBJ2-7; tentative D call: TRBD1 (6 bases). Trimming cost V 9 bases and J 0 bases, with 18 bases left between them. CDR1 is SEHNR and CDR2 is FQNEAQ in the germline V gene (reference sequence). CDR3 size: 15 residues.

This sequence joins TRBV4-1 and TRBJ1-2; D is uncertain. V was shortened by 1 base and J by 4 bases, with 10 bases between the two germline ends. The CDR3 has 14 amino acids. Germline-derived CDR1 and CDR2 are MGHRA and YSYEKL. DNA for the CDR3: TGCGCCAGCAGCCAAGCCGGCACTGTCTATGGCTACACCTTC. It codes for CASSQAGTVYGYTF.

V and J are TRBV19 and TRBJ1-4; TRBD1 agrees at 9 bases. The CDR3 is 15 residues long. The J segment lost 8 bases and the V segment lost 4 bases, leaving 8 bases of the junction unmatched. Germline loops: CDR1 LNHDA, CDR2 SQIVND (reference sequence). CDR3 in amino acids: CASSTTGGQREKLFF. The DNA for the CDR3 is TGTGCCAGTAGTACAACAGGGGGCCAAAGAGAAAAACTGTTTTTT.

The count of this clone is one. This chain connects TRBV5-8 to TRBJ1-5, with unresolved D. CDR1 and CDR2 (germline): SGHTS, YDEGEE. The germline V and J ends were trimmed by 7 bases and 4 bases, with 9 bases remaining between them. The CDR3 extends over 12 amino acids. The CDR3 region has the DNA TGTGCCAGCGGCAGATTTAATCAGCCCCAGCATTTT. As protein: CASGRFNQPQHF.

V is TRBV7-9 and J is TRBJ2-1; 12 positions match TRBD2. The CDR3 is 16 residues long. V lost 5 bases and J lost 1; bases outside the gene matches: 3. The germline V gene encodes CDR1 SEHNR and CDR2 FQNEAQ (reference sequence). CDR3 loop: CASSTGLAGSYNEQFF. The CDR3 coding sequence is TGTGCCAGCAGCACCGGACTAGCGGGATCCTACAATGAGCAGTTCTTC.

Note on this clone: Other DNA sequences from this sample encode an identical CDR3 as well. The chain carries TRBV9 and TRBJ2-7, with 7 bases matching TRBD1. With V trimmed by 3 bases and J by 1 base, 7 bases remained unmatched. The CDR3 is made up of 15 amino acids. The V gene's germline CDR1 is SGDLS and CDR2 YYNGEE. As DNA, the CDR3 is TGTGCCAGCAGCGAGGGTGGGGGACAGTCCTACGAGCAGTACTTC. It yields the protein CASSEGGGQSYEQYF. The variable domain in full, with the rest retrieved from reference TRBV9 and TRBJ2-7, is DSGVTQTPKHLITATGQRVTLRCSPRSGDLSVYWYQQSLDQGLQFLIQYYNGEERAKGNILERFSAQQFPDLHSELNLSSLELGDSALYFCASSEGGGQSYEQYFGPGTRLTVT.

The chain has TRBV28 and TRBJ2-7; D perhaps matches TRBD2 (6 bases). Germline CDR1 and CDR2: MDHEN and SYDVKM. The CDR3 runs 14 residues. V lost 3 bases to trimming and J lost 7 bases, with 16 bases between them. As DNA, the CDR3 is TGTGCCAGCAGTTTGATGACTAGATCAGGAGAGCAGTACTTC. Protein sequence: CASSLMTRSGEQYF.

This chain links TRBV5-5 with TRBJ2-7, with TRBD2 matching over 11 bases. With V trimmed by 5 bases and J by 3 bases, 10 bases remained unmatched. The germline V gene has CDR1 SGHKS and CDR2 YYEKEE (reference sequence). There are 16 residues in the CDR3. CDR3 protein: CASSTGTSGVLYEQYF. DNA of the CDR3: TGTGCCAGCAGTACCGGGACTAGCGGAGTTCTCTACGAGCAGTACTTC.

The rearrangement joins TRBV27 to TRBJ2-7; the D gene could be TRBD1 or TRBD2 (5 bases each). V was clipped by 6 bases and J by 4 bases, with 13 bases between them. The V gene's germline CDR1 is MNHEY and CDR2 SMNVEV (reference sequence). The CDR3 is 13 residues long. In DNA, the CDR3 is TGTGCCAGCAGCTTAGATGGGGGTTACGAGCAGTACTTC. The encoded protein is CASSLDGGYEQYF.

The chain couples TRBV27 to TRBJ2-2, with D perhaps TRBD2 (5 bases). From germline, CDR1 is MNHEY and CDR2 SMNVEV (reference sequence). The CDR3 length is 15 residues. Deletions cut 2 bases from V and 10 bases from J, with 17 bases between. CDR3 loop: CASSLGGPIPVELFF. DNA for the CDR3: TGTGCCAGCAGTTTAGGAGGACCCATACCGGTGGAGCTGTTTTTT.

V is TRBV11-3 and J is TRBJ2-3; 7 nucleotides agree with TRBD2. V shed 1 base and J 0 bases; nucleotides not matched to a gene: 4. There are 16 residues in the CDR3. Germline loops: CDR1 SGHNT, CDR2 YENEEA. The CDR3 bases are TGTGCCAGCAGCTTAGGTTGGGGGGGAAGCACAGATACGCAGTATTTT. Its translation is CASSLGWGGSTDTQYF. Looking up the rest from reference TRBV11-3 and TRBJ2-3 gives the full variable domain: EAGVVQSPRYKIIEKKQPVAFWCNPISGHNTLYWYLQNLGQGPELLIRYENEEAVDDSQLPKDRFSAERLKGVDSTLKIQPAELGDSAVYLCASSLGWGGSTDTQYFGPGTRLTVL.

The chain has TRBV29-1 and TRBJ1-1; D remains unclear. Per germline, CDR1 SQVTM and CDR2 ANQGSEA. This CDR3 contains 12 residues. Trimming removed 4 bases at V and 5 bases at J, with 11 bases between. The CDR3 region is CSVARMGTEAFF. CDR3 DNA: TGCAGCGTTGCCCGAATGGGGACTGAAGCTTTCTTT.

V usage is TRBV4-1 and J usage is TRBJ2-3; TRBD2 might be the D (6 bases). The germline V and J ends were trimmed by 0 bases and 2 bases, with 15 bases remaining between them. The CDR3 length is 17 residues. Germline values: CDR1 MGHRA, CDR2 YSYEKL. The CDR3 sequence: CASSQDLPSGVTDTQYF. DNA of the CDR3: TGCGCCAGCAGCCAAGATCTTCCCTCGGGGGTCACAGATACGCAGTATTTT.

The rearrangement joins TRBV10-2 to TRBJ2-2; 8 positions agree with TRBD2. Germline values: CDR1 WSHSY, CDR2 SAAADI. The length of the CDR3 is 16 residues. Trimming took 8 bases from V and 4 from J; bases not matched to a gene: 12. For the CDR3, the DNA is TGCGCCAGCCAACCGTTAATAGCGGGGTCCACCGGGGAGCTGTTTTTT. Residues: CASQPLIAGSTGELFF.

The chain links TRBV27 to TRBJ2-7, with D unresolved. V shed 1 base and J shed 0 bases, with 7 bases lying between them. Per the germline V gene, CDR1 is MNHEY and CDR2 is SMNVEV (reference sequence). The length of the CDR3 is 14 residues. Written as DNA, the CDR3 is TGTGCCAGCAGTTTATTTGGAGACTCCTACGAGCAGTACTTC. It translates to CASSLFGDSYEQYF.

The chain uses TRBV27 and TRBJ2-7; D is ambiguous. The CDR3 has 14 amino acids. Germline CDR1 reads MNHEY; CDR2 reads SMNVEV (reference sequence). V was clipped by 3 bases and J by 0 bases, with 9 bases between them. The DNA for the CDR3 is TGTGCCAGCAGTTTTGGCAGACTCTCCTACGAGCAGTACTTC. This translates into CASSFGRLSYEQYF.

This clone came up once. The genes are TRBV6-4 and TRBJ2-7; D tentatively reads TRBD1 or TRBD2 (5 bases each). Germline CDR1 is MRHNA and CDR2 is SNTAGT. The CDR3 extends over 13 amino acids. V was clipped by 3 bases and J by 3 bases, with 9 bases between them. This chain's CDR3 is CASSEYGGYEQYF. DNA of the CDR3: TGTGCCAGCAGTGAGTATGGGGGCTACGAGCAGTACTTC.

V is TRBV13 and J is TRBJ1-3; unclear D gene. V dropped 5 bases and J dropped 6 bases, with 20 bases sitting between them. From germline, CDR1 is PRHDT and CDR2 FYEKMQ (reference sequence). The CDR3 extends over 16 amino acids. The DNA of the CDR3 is TGTGCCAGCAGCCTCCCGAGTTTGGGGAGTGAAAACACCATATATTTT. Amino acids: CASSLPSLGSENTIYF.

CDR3 coding DNA: TGTGCCAGCAGCGTAGAGGGGACACTCTATGAAAAACTGTTTTTT. It specifies CASSVEGTLYEKLFF. The V gene is TRBV9, the J gene TRBJ1-4; D is possibly TRBD1 (6 bases). In germline, CDR1 is SGDLS, CDR2 YYNGEE. Trimming took off 0 bases at V and 6 bases at J, with 12 bases between the two ends. CDR3 length equals 15 residues.

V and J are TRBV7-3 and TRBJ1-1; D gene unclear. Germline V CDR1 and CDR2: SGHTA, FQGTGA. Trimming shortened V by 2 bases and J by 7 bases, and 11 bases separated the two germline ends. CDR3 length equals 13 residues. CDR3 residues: CASSLGGPGEAFF. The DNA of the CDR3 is TGTGCCAGCAGCTTAGGCGGCCCAGGTGAAGCTTTCTTT.

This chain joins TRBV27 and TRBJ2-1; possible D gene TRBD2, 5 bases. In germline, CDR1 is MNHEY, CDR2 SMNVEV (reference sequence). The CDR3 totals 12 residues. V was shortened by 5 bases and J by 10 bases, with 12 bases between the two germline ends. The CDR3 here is CASSPPSLEQFF. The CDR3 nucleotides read TGTGCCAGCAGTCCTCCTAGCCTCGAGCAGTTCTTC.

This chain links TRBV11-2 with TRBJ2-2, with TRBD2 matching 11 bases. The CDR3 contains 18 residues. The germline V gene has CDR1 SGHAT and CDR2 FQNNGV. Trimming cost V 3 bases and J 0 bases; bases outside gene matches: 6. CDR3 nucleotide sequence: TGTGCCAGCAGCTTCCCTGATAGCGGGAGGGCGAACACCGGGGAGCTGTTTTTT. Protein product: CASSFPDSGRANTGELFF. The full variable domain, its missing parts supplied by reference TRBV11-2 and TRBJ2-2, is EAGVAQSPRYKIIEKRQSVAFWCNPISGHATLYWYQQILGQGPKLLIQFQNNGVVDDSQLPKDRFSAERLKGVDSTLKIQPAKLEDSAVYLCASSFPDSGRANTGELFFGEGSRLTVL.

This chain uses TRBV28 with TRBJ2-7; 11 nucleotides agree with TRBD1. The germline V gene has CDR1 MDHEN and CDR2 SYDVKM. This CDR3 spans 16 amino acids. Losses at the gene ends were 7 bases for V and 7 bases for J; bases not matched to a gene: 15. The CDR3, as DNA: TGTGCCAGCACCCCTCGGGACAGGGGGTCGTCACGGGAGCAGTACTTC. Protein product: CASTPRDRGSSREQYF.